Listed below are T cell receptor beta chains from one sample, sequenced in a study of blood T cell repertoires in COVID-19. Only in-frame clones appear in the TCRdb table, and some are missing; sequencing was by immunoSEQ multiplex PCR. The table lists around 170,000 clones, approximately 79% of them singletons, with about 15% in the top ten. Sequencing was done on a sample of peripheral blood. Receptor source: a man younger than 40 with active or convalescent COVID-19. CDR3s include the opening cysteine and the closing phenylalanine or tryptophan. The D gene is left open where the match is weak. Expanded clones are given a class, and other clones once, few, many or no size at all.

>NA|TRBD1|TRBJ1-2|TRBV9
TGTGCCAGCAGCGGATACGGGACAGGGTATGGCTATGGCTACACCTTC
CASSGYGTGYGYGYTF
>NA|TRBD2|TRBJ2-5|TRBV30
TGTGCCTGGAGTAAAGGACTAGCGGGGGAGACCCAGTACTTC
CAWSKGLAGETQYF
>NA|NA|TRBJ1-2|TRBV19
TGTGCCTCCGGGGGGTACTATGGCTACACCTTC
CASGGYYGYTF
>NA|TRBD1|TRBJ2-3|TRBV5-6
TGTGCCAGCAGCTTGGTGGACAGGGCCCCCACAGATACGCAGTATTTT
CASSLVDRAPTDTQYF
>NA|NA|TRBJ2-3|TRBV5-1
TGCGCCAGCAGCCCCATAGCTTCTAGCACAGATACGCAGTATTTT
CASSPIASSTDTQYF
>NA|TRBD1|TRBJ1-6|TRBV18
TGTGCCAGCTCACCCGCATGGGCAGTGGGCCGGGACAGGGGAATGTGGGGACCCCTCCACTTT
CASSPAWAVGRDRGMWGPLHF
>NA|TRBD1|TRBJ1-1|TRBV11-2
TGTGCCAGCAGCGTCGGGACAGCCATGAACACTGAAGCTTTCTTT
CASSVGTAMNTEAFF
>NA|NA|TRBJ1-5|TRBV12-5
TGTGCTAGTGGGGGCGTAACGGCCAATCAGCCCCAGCATTTT
CASGGVTANQPQHF
>NA|NA|TRBJ1-3|TRBV6-1
TGTGCCAGCAGTGAAGCATGGGCGTCTGGAAACACCATATATTTT
CASSEAWASGNTIYF
>NA|TRBD1|TRBJ1-6|TRBV28
TGTGCCAGCAGTCCCCCGGGACAGGGGCCTTCACCCCTCCACTTT
CASSPPGQGPSPLHF
>NA|NA|TRBJ2-7|TRBV6-2/TRBV6-3
TGTGCCAGCAGCCGATCGACTATCCTCTACGAGCAGTACTTC
CASSRSTILYEQYF
>NA|TRBD1|TRBJ2-1|TRBV19
TGTGCCAGTGGATTGCAGGGGGCAACAAATGAGCAGTTCTTC
CASGLQGATNEQFF
>few|NA|TRBJ2-5|TRBV20-1
TGCAGTGCCCAGCAAGAGACCCAGTACTTC
CSAQQETQYF
>NA|NA|TRBJ1-4|TRBV19
TGTGCCAGTAGTAGCAGGGAGGCCCGGGAAAAACTGTTTTTT
CASSSREAREKLFF
>NA|TRBD1|TRBJ2-3|TRBV7-9
TGTGCCAGTGACAGGGGTGGAACGCAGTATTTT
CASDRGGTQYF
>NA|TRBD2|TRBJ2-1|TRBV7-3
TGTGCCAGCAGCTTAACCGGTCCAAGCGGGGGGCGCTACAATGAGCAGTTCTTC
CASSLTGPSGGRYNEQFF
>NA|TRBD2|TRBJ2-7|TRBV6-5
TGTGGGGGGGCTAGCGGGAGGGCCAGTATCCACGAGCAGTACTTC
CGGASGRASIHEQYF
>NA|TRBD2|TRBJ2-2|TRBV19
TGTGCCTCAGCCCCAGCGGGAGGCGGGGAGCTGTTTTTT
CASAPAGGGELFF
>NA|NA|TRBJ2-7|TRBV18
TGTGCCAGCTCACCCCGGCAGGGTTCCTCCTACGAGCAGTACTTC
CASSPRQGSSYEQYF
>NA|TRBD2|TRBJ2-1|TRBV7-9
TGTGCCAGCAGCTTAGCGAAGGCTAGCGGCCGCAATGAGCAGTTCTTC
CASSLAKASGRNEQFF
>once|TRBD1|TRBJ1-2|TRBV2
TGTGCCAGCAGTGAAAGCCGACAGGGCCATGGCTACACCTTC
CASSESRQGHGYTF
>NA|NA|TRBJ1-2|TRBV7-9
TGTGCCAGCAGCTTATCCACACCAAACTATGGCTACACCTTC
CASSLSTPNYGYTF
>NA|TRBD2|TRBJ2-2|TRBV19
TGTGCCATAGGTCAGCGGGAGGCCACCGGGGAGCTGTTTTTT
CAIGQREATGELFF
>NA|NA|TRBJ1-1|TRBV27
TGTGCCAGCAGTCCAGGCGAGGGGCGGGGGGCGAACACTGAAGCTTTCTTT
CASSPGEGRGANTEAFF
>NA|NA|TRBJ1-1|TRBV5-1
TGCGCCAGCAGCTTGTTGTCTAGATCGCAGGGAACCTTGGACACTGAAGCTTTCTTT
CASSLLSRSQGTLDTEAFF
>NA|TRBD2|TRBJ2-7|TRBV29-1
TGCAGCGTTGAGAGCGGGGACGAGCAGTACTTC
CSVESGDEQYF
>NA|TRBD1|TRBJ2-2|TRBV7-8
TGTGCCAGCAGCTCAGGGCTAGCCGGGACAGGGAGGACCGGGGAGCTGTTTTTT
CASSSGLAGTGRTGELFF
>NA|NA|TRBJ2-7|TRBV27
TGTGCCAGCAGTTTAGGTCCTCCTCCCTCCTACGGGCAGTACTTC
CASSLGPPPSYGQYF
>NA|NA|TRBJ1-1|TRBV7-9
TGTGCCAGCAGTTTAGGGAGGCTTGGCGACACTGAAGCTTTCTTT
CASSLGRLGDTEAFF
>NA|NA|TRBJ1-2|TRBV2
TGTGCCAGCAGTGTCGGCAGGGGAAATGGCTACACCTTC
CASSVGRGNGYTF
>once|TRBD1|TRBJ1-3|TRBV5-1
TGCGCCAGCAGCTTAGGACAGGCCTTCTCTGGAAACACCATATATTTT
CASSLGQAFSGNTIYF
>NA|NA|TRBJ2-1|TRBV5-1
TGCGCCAGCAGCCCCCCACCCCGCGGGCTGCTCTACAATGAGCAGTTCTTC
CASSPPPRGLLYNEQFF
>NA|NA|TRBJ2-5|TRBV11-3
TGTGCCAGCAGCTTCTCGGAGAGCCAAGAGACCCAGTACTTC
CASSFSESQETQYF
>NA|TRBD1|TRBJ2-3|TRBV12-5
TGTGCTAGTACTTTACAGGGGGCACGGGGCACAGATACGCAGTATTTT
CASTLQGARGTDTQYF
>NA|NA|TRBJ2-6|TRBV10-1
TGCGCCAGCAGTGGAGGGAGCTCTGGGGCCAACGTCCTGACTTTC
CASSGGSSGANVLTF
>NA|NA|TRBJ1-1|TRBV6-5
TGTGCCAGCAGTTACTCGAGGGACACTGAAGCTTTCTTT
CASSYSRDTEAFF
>NA|TRBD2|TRBJ2-1|TRBV5-1
TGCGCCAGCAGCTTGGGGGCTAGCGGCAACAATGAGCAGTTCTTC
CASSLGASGNNEQFF
>NA|NA|TRBJ2-1|TRBV29-1
TGCAGCGTCGCACTAGGGCCAGAAAATGAGCAGTTCTTC
CSVALGPENEQFF
>NA|NA|TRBJ1-4|TRBV3-1/TRBV3-2
TGTGCCAGCAGCCTCGCACAGAATAATGAAAAACTGTTTTTT
CASSLAQNNEKLFF
>NA|NA|TRBJ1-1|TRBV25-1
TGTGCCAGCGGTGGGGGGGGATGGACTGAAGCTTTCTTT
CASGGGGWTEAFF
>NA|TRBD1|TRBJ2-2|TRBV4-1
TGCGCCAGCAGCCGAGGACAGGGGGCGGGCTACACCGGGGAGCTGTTTTTT
CASSRGQGAGYTGELFF
>once|TRBD1|TRBJ2-2|TRBV7-8
TGTGCCAGCAGCTCTCCGGGACAGGGGGCCACCGGGGAGCTGTTTTTT
CASSSPGQGATGELFF
>NA|NA|TRBJ1-4|TRBV25-1
TGTGCCAGCAGTGAATCGGACACCCACGAAAGGGAAAAACTGTTTTTT
CASSESDTHEREKLFF
>many|NA|TRBJ1-1|TRBV5-6
TGTGCCAGCAGCCCAGCCCGGTCGGGGGCTTTCTTT
CASSPARSGAFF
>once|TRBD1|TRBJ1-5|TRBV7-9
TGTGCCAGCAGCTTAGCCTTTTCAGGGACAGGGGGGCCGAATCAGCCCCAGCATTTT
CASSLAFSGTGGPNQPQHF